Listed below are T cell receptor beta chains from one sample, sequenced in a study of CD8 T cells in ankylosing spondylitis. TCRdb recomputed calls from the 5' RACE reads with MiXCR, one row per CDR3 protein. In the table there are around 300,000 distinct CDR3 sequences, under 15% of which are singletons. Sequenced input: blood, either unsorted or a sorted T cell fraction (not recorded which). These TCRs come from a male donor with ankylosing spondylitis or in good health (not recorded which). CDR3s include the opening cysteine and the closing phenylalanine or tryptophan.

j_gene	v_gene	CDR3aa
TRBJ1-4	TRBV7-9	CASSLGYATNEKLFF
TRBJ2-1	TRBV20-1	CSAVAVSNEQFF
TRBJ2-5	TRBV12-3/TRBV12-4	CASSLRGGPNQETQYF
TRBJ1-1	TRBV5-1	CASTVDSNTEAFF
TRBJ1-2	TRBV5-1	CASSFTDPSYGYTF
TRBJ2-5	TRBV10-2	CASSGQWTQYF
TRBJ2-2	TRBV4-1	CASSQVLDRGFGELFF
TRBJ2-3	TRBV5-1	CASSLSQPADTQYF
TRBJ1-2	TRBV4-1	CASSQAGSNYGYTF
TRBJ2-1	TRBV4-2	CASSQDTSGTTSYNEQFF
TRBJ2-7	TRBV5-1	CASSSGITYEQYF
TRBJ1-2	TRBV12-3/TRBV12-4	CASSSRTGAKGGYTF
TRBJ2-6	TRBV3-1	CASSQRSGANVLTF
TRBJ2-1	TRBV24-1	CATSGVVDGQGASGQSEQFF
TRBJ1-4	TRBV5-1	CASSLGSVNEKLFF
TRBJ2-3	TRBV10-3	CAISLTSGDSDTQYF
TRBJ2-1	TRBV7-2	CASSLEGTNSIRQFF
TRBJ2-4	TRBV27	CASSPHLSWAGQNIQYF
TRBJ2-3	TRBV5-1	CASSLLGGGSTDTQYF
TRBJ1-1	TRBV5-1	CASSLGRGYTEAFF